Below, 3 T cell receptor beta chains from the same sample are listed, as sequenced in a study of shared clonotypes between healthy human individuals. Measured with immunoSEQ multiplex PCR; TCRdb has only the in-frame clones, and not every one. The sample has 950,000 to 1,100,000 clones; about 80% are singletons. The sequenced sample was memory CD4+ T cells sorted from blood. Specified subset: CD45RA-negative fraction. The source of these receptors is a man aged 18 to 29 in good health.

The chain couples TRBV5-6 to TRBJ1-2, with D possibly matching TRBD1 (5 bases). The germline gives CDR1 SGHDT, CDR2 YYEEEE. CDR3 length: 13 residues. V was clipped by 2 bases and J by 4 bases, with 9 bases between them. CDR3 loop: CASSLRGGYGYTF. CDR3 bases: TGTGCCAGCAGCTTAAGGGGCGGCTATGGCTACACCTTC.

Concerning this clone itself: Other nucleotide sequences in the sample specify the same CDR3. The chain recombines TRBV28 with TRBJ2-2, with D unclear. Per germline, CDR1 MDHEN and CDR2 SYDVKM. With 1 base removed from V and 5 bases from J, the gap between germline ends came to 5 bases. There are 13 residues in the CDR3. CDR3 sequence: CASSLSRTGELFF. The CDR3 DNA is TGTGCCAGCAGTTTATCGCGGACCGGGGAGCTGTTTTTT.

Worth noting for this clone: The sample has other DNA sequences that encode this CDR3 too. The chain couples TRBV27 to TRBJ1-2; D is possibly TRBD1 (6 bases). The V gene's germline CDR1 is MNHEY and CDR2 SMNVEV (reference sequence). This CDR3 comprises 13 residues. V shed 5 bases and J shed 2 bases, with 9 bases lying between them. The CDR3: CASSPQGNYGYTF. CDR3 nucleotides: TGTGCCAGCAGTCCGCAGGGGAACTATGGCTACACCTTC.